This T cell receptor (beta chain) was found in a study of blood T cells in healthy people across ages. This clonotype was detected only a few times. What it binds is unknown. Study outcomes and limitations: Diversity was estimated from one million T cells, and these estimates were considered underestimates.

Through a sample-barcoded 5' primer and a J-beta primer mix, a second PCR was run for roughly 6 to 12 cycles. TCRdb independently ran MiXCR on the 5' RACE reads; one entry per CDR3 protein. This sample has about 780,000 distinct CDR3 sequences, with 46% found just once. Germline V gene lookup returns CDR1 MGHDK and CDR2 SYGVNS. The CDR3 is made up of 17 amino acids. The sample was blood. The rearrangement joins TRBV25-1 to TRBJ2-4; maybe TRBD2 (6 bases). The last part of the DNA fits TRBJ2-7 better; the J call may be wrong. This TCR derives from a man older than 75 in good health. CDR3 DNA: TGTGCCAGCAGTGAATCGGGGTGGAACGGGGGCTCCTACGAGCAGTACTTC. Residues: CASSESGWNGGSYEQYF.